One T cell receptor beta chain is described in this entry. The antigen is undetermined. Using constant-segment primers, 5'RACE produced TCR alpha and TCR beta cDNA libraries carrying sample barcodes and UMIs. Each CDR3 protein gets one entry after TCRdb re-called the 5' RACE reads with MiXCR. The table includes some 200,000 distinct CDR3 sequences, 7.5% to 10% detected once. V dropped 3 bases and J dropped 10; count of bases not matched to a gene: 14. CDR3 length: 17 residues. The germline gives CDR1 MGHDK, CDR2 SYGVNS. This specimen comes from a study of T-cell memory formation after mild COVID-19. Study-wide context: Largely, TCR clusters stayed within a single donor.

Findings and caveats of the study: Specificity for SARS-CoV-2 was not confirmed among the second-wave clones peaking on day 37.

Material for sequencing was PBMCs or a T cell subset sorted from them (not recorded which). The clonotype originates from a man between 18 and 35 years old who had mild COVID-19 (a few samples of this study predate the infection). Cell type and time point are not known. This chain uses TRBV25-1 with TRBJ2-1; 11 nucleotides match TRBD2. CDR3 nucleotides: TGTGCCAGCAGTGACCCACGACTAGCGGGGCCTCCTCGGGAGCAGTTCTTC. The encoded protein is CASSDPRLAGPPREQFF.